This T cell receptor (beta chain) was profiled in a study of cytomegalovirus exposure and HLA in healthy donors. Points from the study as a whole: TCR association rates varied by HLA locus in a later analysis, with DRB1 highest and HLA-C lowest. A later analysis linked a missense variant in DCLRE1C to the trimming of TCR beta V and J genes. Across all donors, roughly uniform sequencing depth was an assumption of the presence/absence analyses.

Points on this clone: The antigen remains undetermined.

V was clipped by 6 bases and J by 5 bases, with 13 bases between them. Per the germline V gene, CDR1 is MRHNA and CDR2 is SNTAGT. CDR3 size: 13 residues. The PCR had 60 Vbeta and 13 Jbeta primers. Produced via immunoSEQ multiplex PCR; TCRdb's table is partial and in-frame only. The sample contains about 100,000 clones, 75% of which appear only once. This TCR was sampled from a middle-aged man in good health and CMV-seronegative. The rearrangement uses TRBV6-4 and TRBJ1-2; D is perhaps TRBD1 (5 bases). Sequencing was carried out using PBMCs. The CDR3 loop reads CASSLTAGYGYTF. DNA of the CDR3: TGTGCCAGCAGCCTCACGGCAGGGTATGGCTACACCTTC.